This TCR beta chain stems from a study of T cells after yellow fever vaccination. General study results and limits: Researchers report a weaker secondary response that nonetheless peaked faster, day 5 versus 15. Detected again after the booster were most primary-vaccination clones, at approximately 95% CD4 and 88% CD8. A small share of clonotypes appeared in both CD4 and CD8 compartments.

This clonotype was counted ten times or more. Its matching antigen is unknown. Via MiXCR, TCRdb re-called the 5' RACE reads, giving one row per CDR3 protein. The sample includes 200,000 to 250,000 distinct CDR3 sequences, less than 9% of them seen just once. CDR1 and CDR2 from the germline V gene are SQVTM and ANQGSEA. V lost 4 bases and J lost 2, with 10 bases in between. The CDR3 spans 13 residues. This chain connects TRBV29-1 to TRBJ2-3; a weak D match, TRBD1 (5 bases). The sequencing used CD4+ T cells sorted from PBMCs, collected 15 days after the yellow fever booster vaccination. This receptor was identified in a man aged 30 to 45 who received the YFV17D yellow fever vaccine. CDR3 residues: CSVVGENTDTQYF. CDR3 in DNA: TGCAGCGTTGTAGGGGAAAACACAGATACGCAGTATTTT.